The sequence of this T cell receptor beta chain was determined in a study of molecular identifiers for immune sequencing clone quantification. The study, taken as a whole, reports: Among over 950,000 naive cells, as was reported, spiked Jurkat TCR RNA from one cell was detectable.

Trimming left V 5 bases short and J 5 bases short, with 26 bases between. This CDR3 contains 18 residues. CDR1 and CDR2 (germline): SEHNR, FQNEAQ (reference sequence). This clonotype was recorded at least ten times. The antigen is unknown. TCRdb fed the PCR reads into MiXCR, producing one record per CDR3 protein. The sample has tens of thousands of distinct CDR3 sequences, around 27% seen once. Sequenced sample: naive CD8+ T cells from blood, with Jurkat cell RNA spiked in. Subset here: FACS-sorted CD8+CD4-CCR7+CD45RA+ naive T cells. The origin of this receptor is a human donor in good health. Some libraries in this study had Jurkat cell RNA spiked in. This chain joins TRBV7-9 and TRBJ2-3; no clear D gene. CDR3 sequence reads: CASSPISPGLLKRDTQYF. The CDR3 DNA is TGTGCCAGCAGCCCCATCAGCCCAGGCTTGCTAAAGCGAGATACGCAGTATTTT.